This paragraph covers one TCR beta chain sequence. Reverse transcription of about 0.5 to 1 ug RNA used random hexamers. MiXCR, applied by TCRdb to the immunoSEQ multiplex PCR reads, yields one record per CDR3 protein. The sample yields 150,000 to 200,000 distinct CDR3 sequences, approximately 94% seen once. The sample is drawn from a study of CD8 T cells in Susac syndrome. Germline CDR1 and CDR2: GTSNPN and SVGIG (reference sequence). This CDR3 spans 12 amino acids. With 1 base removed from V and 9 bases from J, the gap between germline ends came to 11 bases. The V call is TRBV30, the J call TRBJ2-3, with a possible D match to TRBD2 (6 bases). This sequence was found in a human donor with Susac syndrome. The sequenced sample was CD4+ T cells from PBMCs. The CDR3 DNA reads TGTGCCTGGAGTGGGTCGGGGGACACGCAGTATTTT. Protein product: CAWSGSGDTQYF. The full variable domain, completed using reference TRBV30 and TRBJ2-3, is SQTIHQWPATLVQPVGSPLSLECTVEGTSNPNLYWYRQAAGRGLQLLFYSVGIGQISSEVPQNLSASRPQDRQFILSSKKLLLSDSGFYLCAWSGSGDTQYFGPGTRLTVL.